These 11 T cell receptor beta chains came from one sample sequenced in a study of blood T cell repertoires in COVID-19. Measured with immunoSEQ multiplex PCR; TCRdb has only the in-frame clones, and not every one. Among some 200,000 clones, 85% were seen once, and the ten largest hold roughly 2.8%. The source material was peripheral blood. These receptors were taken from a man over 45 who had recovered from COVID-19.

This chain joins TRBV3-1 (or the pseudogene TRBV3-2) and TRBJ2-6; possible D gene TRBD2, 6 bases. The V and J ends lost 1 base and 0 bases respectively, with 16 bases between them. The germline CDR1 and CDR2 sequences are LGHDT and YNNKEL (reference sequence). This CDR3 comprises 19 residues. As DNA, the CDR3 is TGTGCCAGCAGCCAAGTTGAAGCGGGCGGGTACTCTGGGGCCAACGTCCTGACTTTC. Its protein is CASSQVEAGGYSGANVLTF.

CDR3 bases: TGTGCCATCAGTGCGGGTCGACAGGGCTCTGGGGCCAACGTCCTGACTTTC. This sequence encodes CAISAGRQGSGANVLTF. The J gene is TRBJ2-6, the V gene TRBV10-3; 7 bases match TRBD1. Per the germline V gene, CDR1 is ENHRY and CDR2 is SYGVKD. After removal of 4 bases from V and 0 bases from J, the junction contained 6 bases not matched to a gene. The CDR3 extends over 17 amino acids.

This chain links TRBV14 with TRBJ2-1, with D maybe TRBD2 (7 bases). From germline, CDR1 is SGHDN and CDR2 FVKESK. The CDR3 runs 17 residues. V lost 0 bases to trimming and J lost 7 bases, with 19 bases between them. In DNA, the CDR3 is TGTGCCAGCAGCCAAGATATCGTGGGGGGGCGCAGAAATGAGCAGTTCTTC. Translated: CASSQDIVGGRRNEQFF. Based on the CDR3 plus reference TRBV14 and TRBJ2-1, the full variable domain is EAGVTQFPSHSVIEKGQTVTLRCDPISGHDNLYWYRRVMGKEIKFLLHFVKESKQDESGMPNNRFLAERTGGTYSTLKVQPAELEDSGVYFCASSQDIVGGRRNEQFFGPGTRLTVL.

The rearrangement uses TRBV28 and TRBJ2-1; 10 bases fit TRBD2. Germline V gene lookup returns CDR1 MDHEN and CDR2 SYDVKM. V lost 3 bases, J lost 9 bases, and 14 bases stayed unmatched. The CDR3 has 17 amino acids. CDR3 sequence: CASSLGGTLAGVGEQFF. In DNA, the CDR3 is TGTGCCAGCAGTTTGGGGGGGACTCTAGCGGGAGTGGGTGAGCAGTTCTTC. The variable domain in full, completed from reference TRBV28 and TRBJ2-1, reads DVKVTQSSRYLVKRTGEKVFLECVQDMDHENMFWYRQDPGLGLRLIYFSYDVKMKEKGDIPEGYSVSREKKERFSLILESASTNQTSMYLCASSLGGTLAGVGEQFFGPGTRLTVL.

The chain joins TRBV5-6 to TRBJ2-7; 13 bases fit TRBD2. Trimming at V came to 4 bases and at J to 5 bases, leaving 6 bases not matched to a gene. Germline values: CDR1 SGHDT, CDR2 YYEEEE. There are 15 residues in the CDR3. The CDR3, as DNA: TGTGCCAGCAGCCGGACTAGCGGGAGTCTGAACGAGCAGTACTTC. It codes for CASSRTSGSLNEQYF.

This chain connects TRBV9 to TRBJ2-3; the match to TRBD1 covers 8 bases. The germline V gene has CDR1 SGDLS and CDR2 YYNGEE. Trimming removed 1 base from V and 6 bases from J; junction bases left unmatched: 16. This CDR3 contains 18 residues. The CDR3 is CASSVSVSQGAYPDTQYF. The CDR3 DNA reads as TGTGCCAGCAGCGTAAGCGTAAGCCAGGGGGCCTACCCGGATACGCAGTATTTT.

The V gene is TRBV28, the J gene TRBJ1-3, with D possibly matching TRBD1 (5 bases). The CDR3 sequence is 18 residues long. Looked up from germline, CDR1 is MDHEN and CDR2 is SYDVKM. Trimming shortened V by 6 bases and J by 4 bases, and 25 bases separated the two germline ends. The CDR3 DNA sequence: TGTGCCAGCAGACCTCTAGCGGACACCGGTTTGTGGGGAAACACCATATATTTT. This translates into CASRPLADTGLWGNTIYF.

The CDR3 sequence: CARDSDSFSSPIVGYTF. The CDR3, as DNA: TGTGCCAGAGATTCAGACAGTTTCTCTTCGCCGATCGTAGGCTACACCTTC. The V and J genes are TRBV27 and TRBJ1-2; D is perhaps TRBD1 (5 bases). V lost 9 bases, J lost 8 bases, and 31 bases lay in between. Germline values: CDR1 MNHEY, CDR2 SMNVEV (reference sequence). The CDR3 is 17 residues long.

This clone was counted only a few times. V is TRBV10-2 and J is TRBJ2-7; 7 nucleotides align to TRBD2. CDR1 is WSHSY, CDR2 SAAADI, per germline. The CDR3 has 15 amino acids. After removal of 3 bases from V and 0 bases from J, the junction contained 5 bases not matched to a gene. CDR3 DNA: TGCGCCAGCAGTGACCCGCTAGCGGCCTCCTACGAGCAGTACTTC. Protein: CASSDPLAASYEQYF.

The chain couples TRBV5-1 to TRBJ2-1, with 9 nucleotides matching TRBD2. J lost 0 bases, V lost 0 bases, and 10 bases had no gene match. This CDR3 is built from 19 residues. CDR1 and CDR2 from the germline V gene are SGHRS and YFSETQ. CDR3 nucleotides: TGCGCCAGCAGCTTGGCCCGAACTAGCGGGCTTTACTCCTACAATGAGCAGTTCTTC. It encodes CASSLARTSGLYSYNEQFF.

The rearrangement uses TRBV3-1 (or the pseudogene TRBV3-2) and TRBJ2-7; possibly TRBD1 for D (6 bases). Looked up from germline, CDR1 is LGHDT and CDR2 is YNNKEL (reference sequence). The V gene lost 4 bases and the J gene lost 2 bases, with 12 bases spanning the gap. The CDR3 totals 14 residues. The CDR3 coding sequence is TGTGCCAGCAGCCGGAACAGGGCGCCCTACGAGCAGTACTTC. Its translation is CASSRNRAPYEQYF.